Listed below are T cell receptor beta chains from one sample, sequenced in a study of cytomegalovirus exposure and HLA in healthy donors. Libraries were prepared by immunoSEQ multiplex PCR; TCRdb keeps only in-frame clonotypes and omits some of them. The top ten hold around 5.4% of the sample, which has tens of thousands of clones, more than 70% seen once. Sequencing was carried out using PBMCs. The receptors here all came from a male donor in good health and CMV-seronegative. Each CDR3 is given with its conserved first and last residue. Fields, in order: V gene, J gene, CDR3 protein.

TRBV7-8	TRBJ2-6	CASSLLLATGANVLTF
TRBV7-2	TRBJ2-7	CASSLIAGGNEQYF
TRBV9	TRBJ2-2	CASSVATGDTGELFF
TRBV10-3	TRBJ2-2	CAISAGQGGGELFF
TRBV6-4	TRBJ2-3	CASSDGGGTDTQYF
TRBV7-2	TRBJ1-3	CASSNQNSGNTIYF
TRBV2	TRBJ1-2	CASSVGDLYGYTF
TRBV5-4	TRBJ2-5	CASTRQGETQYF
TRBV25-1	TRBJ1-6	CASSDWGQGNNSPLHF
TRBV6-5	TRBJ1-1	CATFRGSQTEAFF